The T cell receptor beta chain described here comes from a study of response to subunit inactivated influenza vaccine. This clonotype was seen more than once but under ten times. TCRdb ran MiXCR on the RT-PCR reads and lists one entry per CDR3 protein. The data contain some 850,000 distinct CDR3 sequences, less than 20% of them singletons. The receptor's source is a man between 50 and 59 years old who received an inactivated influenza vaccine. Source: PBMCs from blood, taken less than 6 days after vaccination.

The DNA for the CDR3 is TGCAGTGCTAGAGAGACCCGAGTGGATACGCAGTATTTT. Its protein is CSARETRVDTQYF. The chain carries TRBV20-1 and TRBJ2-3; no clear D gene. The V gene's germline CDR1 is DFQATT and CDR2 SNEGSKA (reference sequence). The CDR3 length is 13 residues. Trimming left V 0 bases short and J 6 bases short, with 10 bases between.